The 25 T cell receptor beta chains below all came from one sample that was sequenced in a study of response to subunit inactivated influenza vaccine (dated by TCRdb to 2016 to 2019). Receptors were amplified or captured by RT-PCR. This sample was sequenced with an Illumina HiSeq 2500. TCRdb reworked the public reads: Q25 trimming with fastp, MiXCR clone assembly, productive beta chains retained. Records with the same CDR3 protein are collapsed into one entry carrying the most frequent genes and DNA. The table for this sample lists 500,000 to 550,000 distinct CDR3 sequences; around 8% of them were counted only once. 10% to 15% of the sample is in the top ten clones. Sequences were derived from PBMCs from blood, sampled roughly 24 months after vaccination. Receptors originate from a man aged 50-75 years who received an inactivated influenza vaccine. Donor details come from another sample of the same person, matched by shared clones.

This clonotype was detected only a few times. The CDR3 region has the DNA TGTGCCACCAGTGATCCCCGACAGGGATTGAATTCACCCCTCCACTTT. Its protein is CATSDPRQGLNSPLHF. The chain combines TRBV24-1 with TRBJ1-6; 7 bases line up with TRBD1. V was pared by 3 bases and J by 7 bases, with 8 bases of the junction left unmatched. CDR3 size: 16 residues. Germline lookup yields CDR1 KGHDR and CDR2 SFDVKD.

This clonotype was recorded a few times. The rearrangement links TRBV4-3 to TRBJ1-3; no clear D. The CDR3 sequence is 17 residues long. The germline V gene has CDR1 LGHNA and CDR2 YSLEER. The V end was cut by 0 bases, the J end by 3 bases, with 15 bases between. CDR3 residues: CASSQEMADSYGNTIYF. The CDR3 DNA reads as TGCGCCAGCAGCCAAGAAATGGCCGACTCCTATGGAAACACCATATATTTT.

Many counts were recorded for this clonotype. V gene TRBV27 combines with J gene TRBJ1-2; D is perhaps TRBD1 (6 bases). Germline loops: CDR1 MNHEY, CDR2 SMNVEV (reference sequence). V was clipped by 3 bases and J by 2 bases, with 13 bases between them. CDR3 size: 15 residues. The CDR3 here is CASSLRQEPNYGYTF. The CDR3 DNA follows: TGTGCCAGCAGTTTGAGACAGGAACCCAACTATGGCTACACCTTC.

This clonotype has just a few counts. V usage is TRBV6-1 and J usage is TRBJ2-3, with D perhaps TRBD2 (5 bases). This CDR3 is 15 amino acids long. The V gene lost 6 bases and the J gene lost 5 bases, with 18 bases spanning the gap. Germline CDR1 and CDR2: MNHNS and SASEGT. The CDR3 is CASSSLGGIRDTQYF. CDR3 sequence (DNA): TGTGCCAGCAGCTCCCTAGGAGGTATTCGAGATACGCAGTATTTT.

The chain joins TRBV7-8 to TRBJ1-2; D gene ambiguous. Trimming cost V 1 base and J 5 bases, with 8 bases left between them. The germline V gene encodes CDR1 SGHVS and CDR2 FQNEAQ. The length of the CDR3 is 13 residues. The CDR3 bases are TGTGCCAGCAGCTTAGTACCCGGGTATGGCTACACCTTC. Protein product: CASSLVPGYGYTF.

The rearrangement links TRBV11-2 to TRBJ1-1; 10 nucleotides match TRBD1. The ends lost 4 bases at V and 1 base at J; junction bases unmatched: 3. CDR1 and CDR2 (germline): SGHAT, FQNNGV. CDR3 length equals 15 residues. CDR3 coding DNA: TGTGCCAGCAGCTATCGGACAGGGGGGAACACTGAAGCTTTCTTT. This gives the protein CASSYRTGGNTEAFF.

The chain links TRBV18 to TRBJ2-7, with D unresolved. The V and J ends lost 3 bases and 5 bases respectively, with 14 bases between them. The germline gives CDR1 KGHSH, CDR2 LQKENI. The CDR3 is made up of 14 amino acids. The CDR3 reads CASSPAIHPNEQYF. DNA for the CDR3: TGTGCCAGCTCACCGGCCATCCACCCGAACGAGCAGTACTTC.

This clonotype was found a few times. The chain carries TRBV30 and TRBJ1-2; no clear D gene. Germline V gene data show CDR1 as GTSNPN and CDR2 as SVGIG (reference sequence). The V end was cut by 7 bases, the J end by 6 bases, with 21 bases between. This CDR3 is 14 amino acids long. CDR3 region: CASLTRTGGDGYTF. The CDR3, as DNA: TGTGCCTCACTAACACGGACGGGCGGCGATGGCTACACCTTC. The entire variable domain, with the rest obtained from reference TRBV30 and TRBJ1-2, is as follows: SQTIHQWPATLVQPVGSPLSLECTVEGTSNPNLYWYRQAAGRGLQLLFYSVGIGQISSEVPQNLSASRPQDRQFILSSKKLLLSDSGFYLCASLTRTGGDGYTFGSGTRLTVV.

This clonotype appeared many times. The CDR3 loop reads CATSDPGQGGTDTQYF. The CDR3, as DNA: TGTGCCACCAGTGACCCGGGACAGGGAGGCACAGATACGCAGTATTTT. The J gene is TRBJ2-3, the V gene TRBV24-1; TRBD1 matches at 9 bases. Per the germline V gene, CDR1 is KGHDR and CDR2 is SFDVKD. Germline trimming cut 4 bases from V and 1 base from J; bases unmatched to any gene: 5. The CDR3 runs to 16 residues.

The V call is TRBV14, the J call TRBJ2-1; the D gene is possibly TRBD2 (5 bases). Germline V CDR1 and CDR2: SGHDN, FVKESK. Trimming removed 4 bases at V and 8 bases at J, with 27 bases between. The CDR3 has 18 amino acids. The CDR3 DNA reads as TGTGCCAGCAGCCCTAGCCTGGGAACATCACCCAGGACGCATGAGCAGTTCTTC. This gives the protein CASSPSLGTSPRTHEQFF.

This clonotype was observed at least ten times. The chain employs TRBV7-2 and TRBJ2-5; 10 bases are shared with TRBD1. This CDR3 region has 14 residues. With V trimmed by 5 bases and J by 7 bases, 7 bases remained unmatched. Germline CDR1 and CDR2: SGHTA and FQGNSA. The CDR3 sequence is CASSPGTGDRTQYF. The CDR3, as DNA: TGTGCCAGCAGCCCCGGGACAGGGGATCGGACCCAGTACTTC.

This clonotype has ten or more counts. The genes are TRBV12-3 or TRBV12-4 and TRBJ1-5; D is possibly TRBD1 (6 bases). Trimming pared 3 bases from V and 0 bases from J, leaving 12 bases between. This CDR3 region has 16 residues. CDR3 sequence reads: CASSLRGPYSNQPQHF. The CDR3 DNA reads TGTGCCAGCAGTTTGCGGGGGCCTTATAGCAATCAGCCCCAGCATTTT.

This clonotype has at least ten counts. The genes are TRBV10-3 and TRBJ2-2, with 9 bases that match TRBD1. CDR3 length equals 16 residues. Trimming at V came to 1 base and at J to 2 bases, leaving 2 bases not matched to a gene. The germline gives CDR1 ENHRY, CDR2 SYGVKD. This CDR3 reads CAISEWTGANTGELFF. CDR3 sequence (DNA): TGTGCCATCAGTGAGTGGACAGGGGCTAACACCGGGGAGCTGTTTTTT.

Only a few counts were recorded for this clonotype. The rearrangement links TRBV4-2 to TRBJ1-2; D not resolved. Trimming pared 2 bases from V and 4 bases from J, leaving 14 bases between. From germline, CDR1 is LGHNA and CDR2 YNFKEQ. There are 15 residues in the CDR3. The DNA of the CDR3 is TGTGCCAGCAGCCAAATAGCGGGGTTTAGCTATGGCTACACCTTC. Protein: CASSQIAGFSYGYTF.

J is TRBJ2-7 and V is TRBV6-5; 10 bases align to TRBD1. This CDR3 has 16 amino acids. CDR1 MNHEY and CDR2 SVGAGI come from the germline V gene. With V trimmed by 4 bases and J by 4 bases, 10 bases remained unmatched. The CDR3 loop is CASSLGRGQGTYEQYF. Here the CDR3 DNA reads TGTGCCAGCAGTTTAGGGAGGGGACAGGGGACTTACGAGCAGTACTTC.

In DNA form, the CDR3 reads TGTGCCAGCAGCTTAAAGACAGGGAGCTCCTACGAGCAGTACTTC. Protein product: CASSLKTGSSYEQYF. The chain joins TRBV7-2 to TRBJ2-7; 7 bases are a match to TRBD1. The junction had 4 bases not matched to a gene; V was cut back by 2 bases and J by 0 bases. The germline V gene has CDR1 SGHTA and CDR2 FQGNSA. This CDR3 is 15 amino acids long. The complete variable domain, with remaining parts taken from reference TRBV7-2 and TRBJ2-7, reads GAGVSQSPSNKVTEKGKDVELRCDPISGHTALYWYRQSLGQGLEFLIYFQGNSAPDKSGLPSDRFSAERTGGSVSTLTIQRTQQEDSAVYLCASSLKTGSSYEQYFGPGTRLTVT.

This clonotype came up a few times. The rearrangement joins TRBV20-1 to TRBJ2-5, with a tentative D call TRBD1 (5 bases). V shed 4 bases and J shed 1 base, with 10 bases lying between them. CDR1 DFQATT and CDR2 SNEGSKA come from the germline V gene (reference sequence). This CDR3 is 13 amino acids long. For the CDR3, the DNA is TGCAGTGCTAAGGACACCCTCCAAGAGACCCAGTACTTC. Residues: CSAKDTLQETQYF.

This clonotype was observed many times. The chain uses TRBV5-1 and TRBJ2-5; D unresolved. The V gene's germline CDR1 is SGHRS and CDR2 YFSETQ. CDR3 length: 13 residues. The V end was cut by 1 base, the J end by 5 bases, with 9 bases between. The CDR3 reads CASSLRTGETQYF. The CDR3 DNA reads as TGCGCCAGCAGCTTGCGGACCGGGGAGACCCAGTACTTC.

This clonotype occurred many times. The chain joins TRBV7-3 to TRBJ1-1; D gene unclear. Trimming stripped 5 bases from V and 0 bases from J, with 13 bases between. This CDR3 is 15 amino acids long. Germline assignment: CDR1 SGHTA and CDR2 FQGTGA. For the CDR3, the DNA is TGTGCCAGCAGCCTACCCACAGCGGTGAACACTGAAGCTTTCTTT. As protein: CASSLPTAVNTEAFF.

In its sample, this clonotype was seen many times. The chain is built from TRBV5-1 and TRBJ2-1; 12 bases line up with TRBD2. The CDR3 runs 14 residues. Germline V CDR1 and CDR2: SGHRS, YFSETQ. J was trimmed by 8 bases and V by 3 bases; bases with no gene match: 3. The CDR3 nucleotides are TGCGCCAGCAGCTCCCTAGCGGGGGGGCATGAGCAGTTCTTC. Its translation is CASSSLAGGHEQFF.

Points on this clonotype: A read error may produce the germline difference seen at one junction end. The V and J genes are TRBV3-1 and TRBJ2-7; 10 bases fit TRBD2. The CDR3 loop spans 16 amino acids. Germline V lookup: CDR1 LGHDT, CDR2 YNNKEL (reference sequence). For the CDR3, the DNA is TGTGCCAGCAGCCAAGGGACTAGCGGAATCTCCTACGAGCAGCACTTC. Protein product: CASSQGTSGISYEQHF.

The chain has TRBV18 and TRBJ2-5, with TRBD1 matching over 7 bases. The ends lost 1 base at V and 4 bases at J; junction bases unmatched: 6. Germline V CDR1 and CDR2: KGHSH, LQKENI. This CDR3 has 15 residues. For the CDR3, the DNA is TGTGCCAGCTCACCACAACAGGGGTACGCAGAGACCCAGTACTTC. This codes for CASSPQQGYAETQYF.

In its sample, this clonotype was seen a few times. CDR3 residues: CASSQRFGQPQHF. The CDR3 nucleotides are TGTGCCAGCAGCCAACGATTCGGACAGCCCCAGCATTTT. This rearrangement joins TRBV3-1 to TRBJ1-5; no definite D call. Deletions cut 2 bases from V and 7 bases from J, with 9 bases between. The CDR3 sequence is 13 residues long. Per germline, CDR1 LGHDT and CDR2 YNNKEL (reference sequence).

J is TRBJ2-3 and V is TRBV7-2; D perhaps matches TRBD2 (5 bases). The CDR3 is 14 amino acids. V gave up 5 bases and J gave up 5 bases, with 14 bases separating them. Germline V gene lookup returns CDR1 SGHTA and CDR2 FQGNSA. CDR3 DNA sequence: TGTGCCAGCAGCCCAATAGCCGCGGGAGATACGCAGTATTTT. As protein: CASSPIAAGDTQYF.

This clonotype has a count of ten or more. The V and J genes are TRBV6-2 or TRBV6-3 and TRBJ1-5; D gene uncertain. Germline V gene sequence: CDR1 MNHEY, CDR2 SVGEGT. The length of the CDR3 is 20 residues. Trimming removed 2 bases from V and 0 bases from J, with 23 bases in between. This chain's CDR3 is CASSYLPSREGIYSNQPQHF. DNA of the CDR3: TGTGCCAGCAGTTACCTGCCGTCGCGGGAAGGGATCTATAGCAATCAGCCCCAGCATTTT.